Presented here are 14 T cell receptor beta chains from one specimen sequenced in a study of STAT5B mutations in CD4+ large granular lymphocyte leukemia. Sequencing used immunoSEQ multiplex PCR; TCRdb keeps in-frame clones, though not all of them. The sample shows tens of thousands of clones, 70% to 90% of them seen only once. Sequencing was carried out using CD4+ T cells from blood buffy coats. These receptors all come from a human donor in good health.

In this sample, this clone turned up a few times. This CDR3 is also generated by other DNA sequences in the sample. The J gene is TRBJ2-7, the V gene TRBV15; D remains unclear. The germline gives CDR1 LNHNV, CDR2 YYDKDF (reference sequence). V lost 0 bases to trimming and J lost 3 bases, with 3 bases between them. CDR3 length: 12 amino acids. The CDR3 protein is CATSRDRYEQYF. The CDR3 coding sequence is TGTGCCACCAGCAGAGATCGCTACGAGCAGTACTTC.

V usage is TRBV5-8 and J usage is TRBJ2-2; the match to TRBD2 covers 11 bases. The V gene's germline CDR1 is SGHTS and CDR2 YDEGEE. CDR3 length: 17 amino acids. V shed 2 bases and J 3 bases; nucleotides not matched to a gene: 6. CDR3 region: CASSFPLAGADTGELFF. Here the CDR3 DNA reads TGTGCCAGCAGCTTTCCACTAGCGGGAGCGGACACCGGGGAGCTGTTTTTT. Complete variable domain (other parts from reference TRBV5-8 and TRBJ2-2): EAGVTQSPTHLIKTRGQQATLRCSPISGHTSVYWYQQALGLGLQFLLWYDEGEERNRGNFPPRFSGRQFPNYSSELNVNALELEDSALYLCASSFPLAGADTGELFFGEGSRLTVL.

J is TRBJ2-5 and V is TRBV4-3; tentative D call: TRBD2 (5 bases). Germline assignment: CDR1 LGHNA and CDR2 YSLEER. The CDR3 totals 14 residues. Trimming pared 0 bases from V and 4 bases from J, leaving 9 bases between. In nucleotides, the CDR3 is TGCGCCAGCAGCCAAGAGAACGGGATAGAGACCCAGTACTTC. Encoded protein: CASSQENGIETQYF.

A single count supports this clone. V usage is TRBV5-3 and J usage is TRBJ2-7; TRBD1 is a possible D gene (6 bases). TRBV5-3 is assigned to the ORF class and has an uncertain function. This CDR3 contains 16 residues. Trimming removed 2 bases at V and 0 bases at J, with 15 bases between. This chain's CDR3 is CARSFRDTESSYEQYF. The CDR3 DNA reads as TGTGCCAGAAGCTTTCGGGACACTGAGAGCTCCTACGAGCAGTACTTC.

A few counts support this clone. The chain uses TRBV19 and TRBJ2-7; 9 bases agree with TRBD1. Germline V lookup: CDR1 LNHDA, CDR2 SQIVND (reference sequence). J was trimmed by 5 bases and V by 6 bases; bases with no gene match: 5. The CDR3 sequence is 13 residues long. CDR3: CASRLTGGNEQYF. The DNA of the CDR3 is TGTGCCAGTAGGCTGACAGGGGGGAACGAGCAGTACTTC.

The J gene is TRBJ2-7, the V gene TRBV11-3, with 9 bases identical to TRBD2. V gave up 8 bases and J gave up 5 bases; unmatched junction bases: 16. Germline loops: CDR1 SGHNT, CDR2 YENEEA. CDR3 length equals 16 residues. As DNA, the CDR3 is TGTGCCAGCGGGCCCTGCGCTAGCGGGAACCTTGACGAGCAGTACTTC. Its protein product is CASGPCASGNLDEQYF.

V usage is TRBV7-9 and J usage is TRBJ2-5; D not certain. This CDR3 is built from 15 residues. V was shortened by 0 bases and J by 0 bases, with 8 bases between the two germline ends. Looked up from germline, CDR1 is SEHNR and CDR2 is FQNEAQ (reference sequence). CDR3 sequence (DNA): TGTGCCAGCAGCTTAGCGGAAACGTACCAAGAGACCCAGTACTTC. Translation gives CASSLAETYQETQYF.

V is TRBV14 and J is TRBJ2-7, with D tentatively TRBD2 (6 bases). Germline CDR1 and CDR2: SGHDN and FVKESK. CDR3 size: 13 residues. V lost 6 bases to trimming and J lost 2 bases, with 11 bases between them. Written as DNA, the CDR3 is TGTGCCAGCAGTCCGCGGGGCACCTACGAGCAGTACTTC. Amino acid sequence: CASSPRGTYEQYF.

The rearrangement links TRBV5-1 to TRBJ2-1; 8 bases are shared with TRBD2. The germline V gene encodes CDR1 SGHRS and CDR2 YFSETQ. The CDR3 runs 17 residues. J was trimmed by 8 bases and V by 4 bases; bases with no gene match: 17. The CDR3, as DNA: TGCGCCAGCAGCCCGGTGCCCGAACTAGCGGCGACCGATGAGCAGTTCTTC. Translated, it gives CASSPVPELAATDEQFF.

The rearrangement uses TRBV9 and TRBJ2-1, with D perhaps matching TRBD2 (5 bases). Per the germline V gene, CDR1 is SGDLS and CDR2 is YYNGEE. The CDR3 totals 12 residues. Trimming removed 1 base at V and 10 bases at J, with 9 bases between. Here the CDR3 DNA reads TGTGCCAGCAGCGTATGGAGAGGGGAGCAGTTCTTC. Amino acids: CASSVWRGEQFF.

V is TRBV7-9 and J is TRBJ2-3; D call uncertain. This CDR3 has 13 residues. The V gene lost 6 bases and the J gene lost 4 bases, with 11 bases spanning the gap. Germline CDR1 SEHNR, CDR2 FQNEAQ (reference sequence). The CDR3 DNA reads as TGTGCCAGCAGGGACCTCCAATCAGATACGCAGTATTTT. This codes for CASRDLQSDTQYF.

The table lists this clone with a count of one. DNA of the CDR3: TGCGCCAGCAGCTTGTTGGGACAATACTCTGGAAACACCATATATTTT. Amino acids: CASSLLGQYSGNTIYF. V gene TRBV5-1 combines with J gene TRBJ1-3, with TRBD1 as a possible D gene (6 bases). V lost 1 base, J lost 0 bases, and 11 bases lay in between. Germline V gene sequence: CDR1 SGHRS, CDR2 YFSETQ. The CDR3 is 16 amino acids.

In nucleotides, the CDR3 is TGCAGCGTTGGCCTAGCGGGAAACGAGCAGTACTTC. It encodes CSVGLAGNEQYF. The gene calls are TRBV29-1 and TRBJ2-7; 9 nucleotides align to TRBD2. Germline V lookup: CDR1 SQVTM, CDR2 ANQGSEA. The CDR3 totals 12 residues. The ends lost 4 bases at V and 5 bases at J; junction bases unmatched: 3.

This sequence joins TRBV28 and TRBJ2-3; 7 nucleotides align to TRBD2. CDR1 is MDHEN and CDR2 is SYDVKM in the germline V gene. The CDR3 runs 14 residues. The V segment lost 6 bases and the J segment 4 bases; nucleotides outside the gene matches: 7. CDR3 nucleotide sequence: TGTGCCAGCAGAGGCGGGAGTTCGGCAGATACGCAGTATTTT. This gives the protein CASRGGSSADTQYF. Full variable domain (rest looked up from reference TRBV28 and TRBJ2-3): DVKVTQSSRYLVKRTGEKVFLECVQDMDHENMFWYRQDPGLGLRLIYFSYDVKMKEKGDIPEGYSVSREKKERFSLILESASTNQTSMYLCASRGGSSADTQYFGPGTRLTVL.